This T cell receptor (beta chain) was retrieved from a study of graft-versus-host responses after intestinal transplantation. Germline V gives CDR1 LGHNA, CDR2 YSLEER. V gave up 0 bases and J gave up 0 bases, with 9 bases separating them. The CDR3 sequence is 15 residues long. Generated by immunoSEQ multiplex PCR, the TCRdb table keeps only in-frame clones and is missing some. Of nearly 95,000 clones listed, approximately 94% are singletons. As for this clone: The antigen is unknown.

Material: unstimulated CD8+ T cells sorted from spleen or lymph node cells, obtained before intestinal transplant. The origin of this receptor is a human donor who received an intestinal transplant. This chain connects TRBV4-3 to TRBJ2-7; D remains unclear. The CDR3 coding sequence is TGCGCCAGCAGCCAAGATCTCGGTAACTCCTACGAGCAGTACTTC. It is translated as CASSQDLGNSYEQYF.